Following are 16 T cell receptor beta chains from one sample sequenced in a study of blood T cell repertoires in COVID-19. Here immunoSEQ multiplex PCR was the method, and the copy in TCRdb shows in-frame clones only, minus some. Among 200,000 to 300,000 clones, 88% were seen once, and the ten largest hold roughly 1.2%. Sequencing was done on a sample of PBMCs or T cells enriched from blood (not recorded which). The source is a woman aged 35 to 49 with acute COVID-19.

V gene TRBV7-8 combines with J gene TRBJ2-3; 10 bases line up with TRBD2. This CDR3 spans 16 amino acids. J gave up 9 bases and V 5 bases, and 14 bases lay outside the gene matches. Germline-derived CDR1 and CDR2 are SGHVS and FQNEAQ. As DNA, the CDR3 is TGTGCCAGCAGCACTCAACTAGCGGGGACGCTCGCGACGCAGTATTTT. This sequence encodes CASSTQLAGTLATQYF.

The CDR3, as DNA: TGCGCCAGCAGCTTGGTACCCCCCCCGGACAATGAGCAGTTCTTC. It specifies CASSLVPPPDNEQFF. The V call is TRBV5-1, the J call TRBJ2-1; D gene unclear. Trimming took 0 bases from V and 5 from J, leaving 12 bases between them. Germline V gene lookup returns CDR1 SGHRS and CDR2 YFSETQ. The CDR3 covers 15 residues.

The chain links TRBV28 to TRBJ2-7; 7 nucleotides agree with TRBD1. Unmatched junction bases numbered 5, after V lost 6 bases and J lost 0 bases. The CDR3 has 14 residues. The V gene's germline CDR1 is MDHEN and CDR2 SYDVKM. The CDR3 nucleotides are TGTGCCAGCAGAGGGGGACAGATCTCCTACGAGCAGTACTTC. Residues: CASRGGQISYEQYF.

The V call is TRBV9, the J call TRBJ2-1, with D possibly being TRBD1 (5 bases). CDR3 length: 13 amino acids. The germline gives CDR1 SGDLS, CDR2 YYNGEE. The germline V and J ends were trimmed by 3 bases and 7 bases, with 11 bases remaining between them. The CDR3 sequence is CASSAEKGNEQFF. In DNA form, the CDR3 reads TGTGCCAGCAGCGCGGAAAAGGGGAATGAGCAGTTCTTC.

As to this clone: The identical CDR3 is also encoded by other nucleotide sequences in the sample. This rearrangement joins TRBV12-3 or TRBV12-4 to TRBJ1-1; D gene ambiguous. The CDR3 runs to 13 residues. V lost 0 bases and J lost 1, with 3 bases in between. The CDR3 region is CASSLARNTEAFF. CDR3 in DNA: TGTGCCAGCAGTTTAGCCAGGAACACTGAAGCTTTCTTT.

This chain joins TRBV7-8 and TRBJ2-5; 7 nucleotides line up with TRBD2. The CDR3 totals 17 residues. Germline-derived CDR1 and CDR2 are SGHVS and FQNEAQ. After removal of 6 bases from V and 5 bases from J, the junction contained 18 bases not matched to a gene. The chain's CDR3 is CASRPGPGIGEGETQYF. CDR3 sequence (DNA): TGTGCCAGCAGACCAGGTCCCGGGATTGGGGAGGGGGAGACCCAGTACTTC.

V gene TRBV5-1 combines with J gene TRBJ1-6; 9 nucleotides align to TRBD1. The V gene end was trimmed by 6 bases and the J gene end by 7 bases; junction bases not matched to a gene: 8. The CDR3 extends over 15 amino acids. The V gene's germline CDR1 is SGHRS and CDR2 YFSETQ. Here the CDR3 reads CASTLDRGFNSPLHF. The CDR3 region has the DNA TGCGCCAGCACCCTGGACAGGGGTTTCAATTCACCCCTCCACTTT.

The chain is built from TRBV18 and TRBJ2-5; D gene uncertain. CDR1 and CDR2 from the germline V gene are KGHSH and LQKENI. The V end was cut by 0 bases, the J end by 5 bases, with 10 bases between. The CDR3 totals 14 residues. The CDR3 is CASSPPVGVETQYF. CDR3 bases: TGTGCCAGCTCACCACCGGTAGGAGTTGAGACCCAGTACTTC. Combining the CDR3 with reference TRBV18 and TRBJ2-5 gives the whole variable domain NAGVMQNPRHLVRRRGQEARLRCSPMKGHSHVYWYRQLPEEGLKFMVYLQKENIIDESGMPKERFSAEFPKEGPSILRIQQVVRGDSAAYFCASSPPVGVETQYFGPGTRLLVL.

In its sample, this clone was seen a few times. The chain couples TRBV19 to TRBJ1-6; D remains ambiguous. V lost 1 base and J lost 10, with 8 bases in between. The CDR3 is made up of 13 amino acids. Germline V gene data show CDR1 as LNHDA and CDR2 as SQIVND (reference sequence). CDR3 sequence (DNA): TGTGCCAGTAGTATAGGGCCGGGATCACCCCTCCACTTT. Protein sequence: CASSIGPGSPLHF.

The chain recombines TRBV4-3 with TRBJ2-1; 8 bases align to TRBD2. Unmatched junction bases numbered 11, after V lost 1 base and J lost 9 bases. Germline assignment: CDR1 LGHNA and CDR2 YSLEER. This CDR3 is 16 amino acids long. The CDR3 DNA follows: TGCGCCAGCAGCCAAGGAGCGGGAGTAGTGCTGAGTGAGCAGTTCTTC. It is translated as CASSQGAGVVLSEQFF.

This clone was detected once. The chain links TRBV2 to TRBJ1-1; 7 bases are a match to TRBD1. V was clipped by 5 bases and J by 1 base; unmatched bases: 7. The germline V gene has CDR1 SNHLY and CDR2 FYNNEI. The CDR3 consists of 15 residues. The CDR3: CASSSRQGRNTEAFF. The CDR3 DNA sequence: TGTGCCAGCAGTAGCCGACAGGGCCGGAACACTGAAGCTTTCTTT.

The chain joins TRBV2 to TRBJ2-3; 7 nucleotides agree with TRBD2. This CDR3 has 16 amino acids. The V segment lost 5 bases and the J segment 3 bases; nucleotides outside the gene matches: 11. Germline CDR1 and CDR2: SNHLY and FYNNEI. The CDR3 region is CASSRELAVLTDTQYF. The CDR3 DNA reads TGTGCCAGCAGTAGAGAGCTAGCGGTGTTGACAGATACGCAGTATTTT.

This clone was counted once. The chain joins TRBV13 to TRBJ1-4; 7 positions match TRBD1. Germline lookup yields CDR1 PRHDT and CDR2 FYEKMQ (reference sequence). This CDR3 has 14 amino acids. V lost 3 bases and J lost 4; bases outside the gene matches: 2. The CDR3 nucleotides read TGTGCCAGCAGCTTTAGGGGGCTTAATGAAAAACTGTTTTTT. Protein sequence: CASSFRGLNEKLFF.

The V and J genes are TRBV23-1 and TRBJ1-5; 8 bases agree with TRBD1. TRBV23-1 is an ORF, and what it does is uncertain. The V and J ends lost 3 bases and 8 bases, in that order; junction bases with no gene match: 9. The CDR3 runs 15 residues. CDR3 loop: CASSQPGQGIKPQHF. In DNA form, the CDR3 reads TGCGCCAGCAGTCAGCCCGGACAGGGTATTAAGCCCCAGCATTTT.

V usage is TRBV28 and J usage is TRBJ2-1, with 10 bases identical to TRBD2. Germline V gives CDR1 MDHEN, CDR2 SYDVKM. V gave up 6 bases and J gave up 8 bases; unmatched junction bases: 4. This CDR3 has 13 amino acids. CDR3 in amino acids: CASRGTSVDEQFF. The CDR3 DNA sequence: TGTGCCAGCAGGGGGACTAGCGTCGATGAGCAGTTCTTC.

The V gene is TRBV24-1, the J gene TRBJ2-1; 15 bases are a match to TRBD2. This CDR3 is built from 16 residues. V lost 4 bases and J lost 7; bases outside the gene matches: 4. Germline CDR1 KGHDR, CDR2 SFDVKD. This CDR3 is CATSEGLAGGMNEQFF. DNA of the CDR3: TGTGCCACCAGTGAAGGACTAGCGGGAGGGATGAATGAGCAGTTCTTC.